This T cell receptor (beta chain) came from a study of blood T cell repertoires in COVID-19. Study context: Acute-phase and convalescent COVID-19 samples originated in the United States, Italy and Spain.

The germline V and J ends were trimmed by 5 bases and 1 base, with 18 bases remaining between them. Germline loops: CDR1 SGHVS, CDR2 FQNEAQ. This CDR3 has 16 residues. TCRdb's copy holds only in-frame clones and misses some; the assay was immunoSEQ multiplex PCR. Found here are about 200,000 clones, about 87% of them singletons; the top ten hold about 2.9%. The sequencing sample was made of peripheral blood. This sequence was found in a man between 60 and 75 years old with acute or convalescent COVID-19. The chain carries TRBV7-8 and TRBJ2-7, with D possibly TRBD1 on 7 matching bases. The CDR3 DNA follows: TGTGCCAGCAGCCCCCTTGGAGGGGGCTCGTCCTACGAGCAGTACTTC. This gives the protein CASSPLGGGSSYEQYF.